This T cell receptor beta chain was sequenced during a study of blood T cell repertoires in COVID-19. Authors' analysis steps: Cell counts per sample came from amplifying reference gene primers. TCRdb keeps only in-frame clones here, not all; method: immunoSEQ multiplex PCR. The DNA was the basis for D and trimming; V, J and clone size are from that table. The sample consists of over 250,000 clones, roughly 90% of them appearing once. V was pared by 1 base and J by 0 bases, with 5 bases between. The CDR3 covers 13 residues. The germline CDR1 and CDR2 sequences are SGDLS and YYNGEE. Across about 22 US areas, participants ranged in age from 18 to 89 years. Grouping used clinical history reported by participants in a survey and questionnaire. Two negative PCRs, clearance, or symptom resolution characterized the recovered Cohort 3 donors.

Sequenced: PBMCs or T cells enriched from blood (not recorded which). This chain connects TRBV9 to TRBJ2-7; D ambiguous. This TCR derives from a man aged 55 to 70 who had recovered from COVID-19. CDR3 nucleotides: TGTGCCAGCAGCGTAATCGTCTCCTACGAGCAGTACTTC. Translation gives CASSVIVSYEQYF. Drawing the rest from reference TRBV9 and TRBJ2-7, the complete variable domain is DSGVTQTPKHLITATGQRVTLRCSPRSGDLSVYWYQQSLDQGLQFLIQYYNGEERAKGNILERFSAQQFPDLHSELNLSSLELGDSALYFCASSVIVSYEQYFGPGTRLTVT.